This T cell receptor beta chain was sequenced for a study of immune cell composition in non-small cell lung cancer. On the study more broadly: Histologic subtype was mainly adenocarcinoma or squamous cell carcinoma.

Germline CDR1 is SGHDN and CDR2 is FVKESK. CDR3 length equals 17 residues. Trimming cost V 4 bases and J 5 bases; bases outside gene matches: 12. Study findings and constraints: Dominant in vivo tumour-associated clones were not shown to share tumour-reactive sequences. Tumour-associated clones >0.5% occurred in 33% of adenocarcinomas, roughly 80% of squamous.

Concerning this clone itself: Its specificity is not known.

Normal lung was sampled as far from the tumour as possible, at least 3 cm. TCRdb's table, derived via immunoSEQ multiplex PCR, lists solely in-frame clones and lacks some. This table holds some 10,000 clones, roughly 80% found once. Sequencing input: non-adjacent lung tissue. This TCR was recovered from a human donor with non-small cell lung cancer. The chain employs TRBV14 and TRBJ2-5; 11 bases agree with TRBD2. CDR3 nucleotides: TGTGCCAGCAGCCCCGGGACTAGCGGTCGGAGGGGGGAGACCCAGTACTTC. It encodes CASSPGTSGRRGETQYF.